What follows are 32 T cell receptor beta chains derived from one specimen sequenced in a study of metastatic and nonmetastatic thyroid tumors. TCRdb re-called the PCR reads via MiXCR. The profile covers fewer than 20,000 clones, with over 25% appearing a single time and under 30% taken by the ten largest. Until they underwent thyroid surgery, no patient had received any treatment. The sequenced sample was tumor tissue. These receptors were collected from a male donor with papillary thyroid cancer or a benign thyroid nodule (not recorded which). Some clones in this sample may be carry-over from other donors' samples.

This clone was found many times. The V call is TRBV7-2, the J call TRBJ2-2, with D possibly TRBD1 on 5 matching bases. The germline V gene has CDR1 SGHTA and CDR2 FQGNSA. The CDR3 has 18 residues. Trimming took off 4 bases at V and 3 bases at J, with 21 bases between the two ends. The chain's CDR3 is CASSYNPVEDIDTGELFF. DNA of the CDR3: TGTGCCAGCAGCTACAATCCGGTAGAGGACATAGACACCGGGGAGCTGTTTTTT.

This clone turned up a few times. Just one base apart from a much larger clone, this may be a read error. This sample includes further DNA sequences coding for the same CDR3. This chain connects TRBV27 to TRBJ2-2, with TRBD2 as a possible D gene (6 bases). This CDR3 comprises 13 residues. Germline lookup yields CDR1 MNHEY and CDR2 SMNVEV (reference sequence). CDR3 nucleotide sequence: TGTGCCAGCGCGGGGAGAGACACCGGTGAGCTGTTTTTC. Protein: CASAGRDTGELFF.

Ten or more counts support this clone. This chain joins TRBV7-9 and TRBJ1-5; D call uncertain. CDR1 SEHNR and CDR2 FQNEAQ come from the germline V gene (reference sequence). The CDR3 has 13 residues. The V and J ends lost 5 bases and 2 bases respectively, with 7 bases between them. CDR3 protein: CASSPGGNQPQHF. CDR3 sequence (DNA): TGTGCCAGCAGCCCCGGCGGCAATCAGCCCCAGCATTTT.

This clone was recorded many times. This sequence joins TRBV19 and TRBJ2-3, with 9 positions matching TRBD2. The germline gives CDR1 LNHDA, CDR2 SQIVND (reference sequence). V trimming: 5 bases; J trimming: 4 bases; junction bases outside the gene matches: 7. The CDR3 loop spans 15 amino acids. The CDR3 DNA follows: TGTGCCAGTAGTCTGGCGGGGGGGTACGCAGATACGCAGTATTTT. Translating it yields CASSLAGGYADTQYF.

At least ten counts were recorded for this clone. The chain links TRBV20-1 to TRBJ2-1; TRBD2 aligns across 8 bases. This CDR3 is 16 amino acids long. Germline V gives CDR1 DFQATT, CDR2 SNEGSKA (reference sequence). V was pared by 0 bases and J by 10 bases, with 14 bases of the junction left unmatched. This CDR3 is CSARDPKVSGGWEQFF. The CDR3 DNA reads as TGCAGTGCTAGAGATCCGAAGGTCAGCGGGGGCTGGGAGCAGTTCTTC.

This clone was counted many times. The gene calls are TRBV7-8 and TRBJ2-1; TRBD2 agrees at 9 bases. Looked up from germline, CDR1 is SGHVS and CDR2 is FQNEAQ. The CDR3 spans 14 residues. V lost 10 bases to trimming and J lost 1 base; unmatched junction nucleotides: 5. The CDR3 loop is CAIRGGESYNEQFF. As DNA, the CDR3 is TGTGCCATCCGCGGGGGGGAATCCTACAATGAGCAGTTCTTC.

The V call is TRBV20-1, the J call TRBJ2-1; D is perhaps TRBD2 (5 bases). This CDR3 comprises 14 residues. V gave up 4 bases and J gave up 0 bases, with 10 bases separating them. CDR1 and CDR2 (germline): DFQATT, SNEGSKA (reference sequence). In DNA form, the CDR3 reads TGCAGTGCTAAGGACTTTAGCTCCTACAATGAGCAGTTCTTC. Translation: CSAKDFSSYNEQFF.

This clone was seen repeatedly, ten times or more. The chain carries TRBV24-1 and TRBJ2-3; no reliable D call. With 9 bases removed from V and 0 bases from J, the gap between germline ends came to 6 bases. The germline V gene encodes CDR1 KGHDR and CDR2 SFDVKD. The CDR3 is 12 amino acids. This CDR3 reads CATVTSTDTQYF. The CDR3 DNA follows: TGTGCCACCGTCACTAGCACAGATACGCAGTATTTT.

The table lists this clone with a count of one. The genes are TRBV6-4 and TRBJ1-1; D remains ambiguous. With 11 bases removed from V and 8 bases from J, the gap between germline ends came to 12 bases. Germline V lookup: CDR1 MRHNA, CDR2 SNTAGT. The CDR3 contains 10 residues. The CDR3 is CASSRGEAFF. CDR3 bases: TGTGCCTCCTCGAGAGGCGAAGCTTTCTTT.

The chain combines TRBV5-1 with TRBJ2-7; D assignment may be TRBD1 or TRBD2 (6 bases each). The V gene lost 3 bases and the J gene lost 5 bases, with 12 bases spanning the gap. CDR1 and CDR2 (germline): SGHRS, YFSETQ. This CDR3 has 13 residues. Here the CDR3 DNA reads TGCGCCAGCAGCTGGCAGGGGAGGCACGAGCAGTACTTC. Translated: CASSWQGRHEQYF.

The CDR3 nucleotides are TGCGCCAGCAGCGGAAACACTGAAGCTTTCTTT. Translating it yields CASSGNTEAFF. The rearrangement uses TRBV5-1 and TRBJ1-1; D gene unclear. Deletions cut 4 bases from V and 2 bases from J, with 3 bases between. Germline V gene sequence: CDR1 SGHRS, CDR2 YFSETQ. This CDR3 contains 11 residues.

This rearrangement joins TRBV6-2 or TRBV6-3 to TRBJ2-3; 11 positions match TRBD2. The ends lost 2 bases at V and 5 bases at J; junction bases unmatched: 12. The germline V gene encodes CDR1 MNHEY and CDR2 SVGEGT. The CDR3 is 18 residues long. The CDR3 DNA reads TGTGCCAGCAGTTACGACCTGACACTAGCGGGAGACCAAGATACGCAGTATTTT. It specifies CASSYDLTLAGDQDTQYF.

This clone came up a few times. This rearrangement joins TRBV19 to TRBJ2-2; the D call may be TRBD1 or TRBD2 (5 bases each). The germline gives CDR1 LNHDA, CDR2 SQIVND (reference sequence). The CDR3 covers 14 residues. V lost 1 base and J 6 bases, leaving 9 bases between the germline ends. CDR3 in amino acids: CASSIVEGPGELFF. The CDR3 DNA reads TGTGCCAGTAGTATAGTCGAGGGGCCCGGGGAGCTGTTTTTT.

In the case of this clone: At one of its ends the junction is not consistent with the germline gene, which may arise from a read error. The CDR3 coding sequence is TGTGCCAGTAGTAAGGGGCTCGACGAGCAGGAGTTC. It codes for CASSKGLDEQEF. This rearrangement joins TRBV19 to TRBJ2-7; D might be TRBD1 (5 bases). CDR1 is LNHDA and CDR2 is SQIVND in the germline V gene (reference sequence). The CDR3 covers 12 residues.

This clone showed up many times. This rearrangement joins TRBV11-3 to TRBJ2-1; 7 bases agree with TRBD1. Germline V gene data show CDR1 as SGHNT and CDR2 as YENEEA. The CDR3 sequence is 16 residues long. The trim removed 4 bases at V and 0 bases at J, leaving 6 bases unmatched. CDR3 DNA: TGTGCCAGCAGCTCCCGGGACAGTGGCTCCTACAATGAGCAGTTCTTC. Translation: CASSSRDSGSYNEQFF. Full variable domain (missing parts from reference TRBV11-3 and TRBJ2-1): EAGVVQSPRYKIIEKKQPVAFWCNPISGHNTLYWYLQNLGQGPELLIRYENEEAVDDSQLPKDRFSAERLKGVDSTLKIQPAELGDSAVYLCASSSRDSGSYNEQFFGPGTRLTVL.

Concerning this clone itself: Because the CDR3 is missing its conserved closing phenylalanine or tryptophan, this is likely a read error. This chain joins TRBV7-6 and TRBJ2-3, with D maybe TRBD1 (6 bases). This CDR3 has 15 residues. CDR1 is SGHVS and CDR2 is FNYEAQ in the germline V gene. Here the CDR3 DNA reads TGTGCCATCAGCTCCTGGACAGACAGCACAGATACGCAGTATCTT. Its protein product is CAISSWTDSTDTQYL.

The chain's CDR3 is CASSDPDTYEQYF. The CDR3 DNA sequence: TGCGCCAGCAGCGACCCGGACACATACGAGCAGTACTTC. The V and J genes are TRBV5-1 and TRBJ2-7, with D maybe TRBD1 (5 bases). Per the germline V gene, CDR1 is SGHRS and CDR2 is YFSETQ. V lost 4 bases and J lost 4, with 12 bases in between. The CDR3 totals 13 residues.

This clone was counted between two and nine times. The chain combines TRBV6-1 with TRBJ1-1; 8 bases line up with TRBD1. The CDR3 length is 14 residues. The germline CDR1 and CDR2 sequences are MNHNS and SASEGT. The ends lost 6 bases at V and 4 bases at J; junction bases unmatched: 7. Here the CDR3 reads CASSPQGEITEAFF. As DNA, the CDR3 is TGTGCCAGCAGCCCACAGGGGGAGATCACTGAAGCTTTCTTT.

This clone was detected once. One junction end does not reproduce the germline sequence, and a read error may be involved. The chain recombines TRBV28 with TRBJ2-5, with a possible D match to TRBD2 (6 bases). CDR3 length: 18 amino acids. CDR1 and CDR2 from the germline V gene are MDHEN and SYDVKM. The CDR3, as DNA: TGTGCCAGCACCTACTTGTACGGGCGGGACCGAATTGGAGCGACCCAGAACTTC. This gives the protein CASTYLYGRDRIGATQNF.

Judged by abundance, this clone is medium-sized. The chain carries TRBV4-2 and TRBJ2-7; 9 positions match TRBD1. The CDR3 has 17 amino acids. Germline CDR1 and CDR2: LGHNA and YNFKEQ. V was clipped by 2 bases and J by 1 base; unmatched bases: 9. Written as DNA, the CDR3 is TGTGCCAGCAGCCAACTGATAGAAGGACAGGGGTCCTACGAGCAGTACTTC. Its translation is CASSQLIEGQGSYEQYF.

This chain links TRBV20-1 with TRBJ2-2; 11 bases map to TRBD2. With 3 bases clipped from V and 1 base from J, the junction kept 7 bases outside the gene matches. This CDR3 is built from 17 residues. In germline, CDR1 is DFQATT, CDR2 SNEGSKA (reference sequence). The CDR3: CSASVGLAEKNTGELFF. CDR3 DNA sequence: TGCAGTGCTAGCGTGGGACTAGCGGAAAAGAACACCGGGGAGCTGTTTTTT.

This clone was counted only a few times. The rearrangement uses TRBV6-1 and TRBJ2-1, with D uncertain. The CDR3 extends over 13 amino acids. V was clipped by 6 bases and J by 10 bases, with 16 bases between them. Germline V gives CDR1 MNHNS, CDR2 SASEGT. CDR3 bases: TGTGCCAGCAGGCTGGCACAGATCGGGGAGCAGTTCTTC. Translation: CASRLAQIGEQFF.

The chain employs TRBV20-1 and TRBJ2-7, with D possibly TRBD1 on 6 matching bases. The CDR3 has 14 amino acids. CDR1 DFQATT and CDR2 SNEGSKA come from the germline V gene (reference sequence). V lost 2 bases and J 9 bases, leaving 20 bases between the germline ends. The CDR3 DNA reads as TGCAGTGCTAGATCCCCGGGACAAGGGATGGGGCAGTACTTC. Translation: CSARSPGQGMGQYF.

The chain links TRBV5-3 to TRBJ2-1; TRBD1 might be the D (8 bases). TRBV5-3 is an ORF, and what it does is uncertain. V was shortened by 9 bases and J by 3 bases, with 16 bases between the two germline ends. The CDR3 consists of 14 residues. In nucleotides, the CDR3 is TGTGCCACCGAAACAGGGGGGGACTACAATGAGCAGTTCTTC. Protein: CATETGGDYNEQFF.

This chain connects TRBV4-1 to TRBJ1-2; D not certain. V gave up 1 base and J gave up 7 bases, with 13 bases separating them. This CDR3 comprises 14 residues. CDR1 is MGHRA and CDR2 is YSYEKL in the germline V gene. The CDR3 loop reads CASSQVSQSPGYTF. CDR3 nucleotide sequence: TGCGCCAGCAGCCAAGTATCACAGTCCCCTGGCTACACCTTC.

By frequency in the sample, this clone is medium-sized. CDR3 protein: CAGRLGQGDTGELFF. The CDR3, as DNA: TGTGCCGGGAGATTGGGACAGGGCGACACCGGGGAGCTGTTTTTT. The chain recombines TRBV6-2 or TRBV6-3 with TRBJ2-2; 9 bases map to TRBD1. Germline V gives CDR1 MNHEY, CDR2 SVGEGT. The CDR3 totals 15 residues. V gave up 11 bases and J gave up 3 bases; unmatched junction bases: 10.

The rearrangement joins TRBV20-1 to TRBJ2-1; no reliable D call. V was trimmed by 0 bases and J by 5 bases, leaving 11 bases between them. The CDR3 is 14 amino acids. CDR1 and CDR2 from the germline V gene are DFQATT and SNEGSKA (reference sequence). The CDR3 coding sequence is TGCAGTGCTAGAGATTTTCCCCGAAACAATGAGCAGTTCTTC. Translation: CSARDFPRNNEQFF.

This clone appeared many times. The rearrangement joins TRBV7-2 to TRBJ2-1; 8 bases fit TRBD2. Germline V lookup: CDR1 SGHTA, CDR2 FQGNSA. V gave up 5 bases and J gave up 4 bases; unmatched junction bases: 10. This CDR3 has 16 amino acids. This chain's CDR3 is CASSPTRGGVYNEQFF. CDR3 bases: TGTGCCAGCAGCCCGACCCGGGGGGGGGTTTACAATGAGCAGTTCTTC.

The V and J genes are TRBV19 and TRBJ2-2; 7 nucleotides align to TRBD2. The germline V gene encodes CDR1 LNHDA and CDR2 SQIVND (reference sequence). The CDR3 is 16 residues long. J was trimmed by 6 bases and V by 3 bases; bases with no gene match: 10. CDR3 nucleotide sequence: TGTGCCAGTAGTATGGCTAACAGACTAGCCGCCGGGGAGCTGTTTTTT. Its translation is CASSMANRLAAGELFF. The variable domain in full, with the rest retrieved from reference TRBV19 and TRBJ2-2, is DGGITQSPKYLFRKEGQNVTLSCEQNLNHDAMYWYRQDPGQGLRLIYYSQIVNDFQKGDIAEGYSVSREKKESFPLTVTSAQKNPTAFYLCASSMANRLAAGELFFGEGSRLTVL.

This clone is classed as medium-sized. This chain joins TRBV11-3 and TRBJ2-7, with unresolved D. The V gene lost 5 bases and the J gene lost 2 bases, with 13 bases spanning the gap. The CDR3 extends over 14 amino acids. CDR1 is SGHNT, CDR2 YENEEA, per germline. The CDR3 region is CASSSSLWPYEQYF. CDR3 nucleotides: TGTGCCAGCAGCAGTTCCTTGTGGCCCTACGAGCAGTACTTC. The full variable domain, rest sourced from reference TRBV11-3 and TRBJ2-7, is EAGVVQSPRYKIIEKKQPVAFWCNPISGHNTLYWYLQNLGQGPELLIRYENEEAVDDSQLPKDRFSAERLKGVDSTLKIQPAELGDSAVYLCASSSSLWPYEQYFGPGTRLTVT.

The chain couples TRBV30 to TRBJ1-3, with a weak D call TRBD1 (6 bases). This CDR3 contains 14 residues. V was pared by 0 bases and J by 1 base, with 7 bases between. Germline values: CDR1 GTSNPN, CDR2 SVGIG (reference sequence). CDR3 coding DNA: TGTGCCTGGAGTGTAGGGGGTTCTGGAAACACCATATATTTT. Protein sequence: CAWSVGGSGNTIYF.

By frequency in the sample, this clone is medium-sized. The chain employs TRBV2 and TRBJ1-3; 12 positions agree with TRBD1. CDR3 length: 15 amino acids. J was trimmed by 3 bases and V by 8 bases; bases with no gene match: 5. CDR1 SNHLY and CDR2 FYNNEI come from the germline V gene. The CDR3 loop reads CASLGQGAVGNTIYF. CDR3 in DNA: TGTGCCAGCCTGGGACAGGGGGCCGTTGGAAACACCATATATTTT.